This T cell receptor beta chain derives from a study of tumor-infiltrating lymphocytes in primary liver carcinoma. Study details: Sequencing of the samples generated roughly 3.65 to 7.5 million productive TCRbeta reads, with similar yields across tissue types. Study-level results: Lower overlap was observed for tumor-adjacent and tumor-blood pairs relative to tumor region pairs. Tumor top-250-clone fraction significantly exceeded that of blood (p = 0.039).

Production of TCR beta cDNA used around 500 ng total RNA together with a constant-region primer. Libraries for TCR beta were built through three nested multiplex PCR rounds, which together made up a slightly modified ARM-PCR procedure. The first two PCR rounds, approximately 10 cycles each, used TRBV1-TRBV30 forward primers and a C-beta reverse primer. TCRdb reprocessed the multiplex PCR reads via MiXCR and lists one record per CDR3 protein. The sample shows about 78,000 distinct CDR3 sequences, 71% of them seen only once. This clonotype occurred a few times. Its antigen is as yet unknown. A much larger clone is a single base away; this may be a read error. The germline V gene has CDR1 SEHNR and CDR2 FQNEAQ (reference sequence). The CDR3 has 14 amino acids. Joint extraction of RNA and DNA used 20-30 mg of bulk tissue that was unsorted.

Sequencing was done on a sample of liver tumor tissue from sampling region 4. Subset in this sample: tumor region T4, right-lateral pole. This TCR came from a woman aged 55-70 years with primary liver carcinoma and hepatitis B virus infection. The chain employs TRBV7-9 and TRBJ2-7, with 8 bases lining up with TRBD1. This CDR3 is CVSSSRQGLREQYF. DNA for the CDR3: TGTGTCAGCAGCTCTCGACAGGGGCTTAGGGAGCAGTACTTC.